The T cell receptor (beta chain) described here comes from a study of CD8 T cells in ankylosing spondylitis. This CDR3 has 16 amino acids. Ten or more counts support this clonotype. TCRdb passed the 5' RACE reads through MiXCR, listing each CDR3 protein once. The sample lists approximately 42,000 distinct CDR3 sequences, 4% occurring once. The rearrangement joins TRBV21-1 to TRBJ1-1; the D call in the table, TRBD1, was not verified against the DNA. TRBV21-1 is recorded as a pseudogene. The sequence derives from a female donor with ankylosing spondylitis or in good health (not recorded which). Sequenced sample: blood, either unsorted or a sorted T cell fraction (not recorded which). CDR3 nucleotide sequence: TGTGCCAGCAGCAACCGGGGGACAGGAACCAACACTGAAGCTTTCTTT. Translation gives CASSNRGTGTNTEAFF.